This is a list of T cell receptor beta chains from one sample in a study of chemoradiotherapy in HPV16-positive cancers. TCRdb keeps only in-frame clones here, not all; method: immunoSEQ multiplex PCR. The repertoire holds about 12,000 clones, with 81% as singletons. Sampling was performed from a patient who underwent chemoradiotherapy. These receptors were collected from a human donor with HPV-associated anogenital cancer. Both conserved end residues are part of each CDR3. The D gene is left open where the match is weak. Clone sizes are given selectively: once, few, many, or a class where the clone is expanded.

V: TRBV5-1; size: NA; D: NA; J: TRBJ1-1; DNA: TGCGCCAGCAGCCTGGACGGCAGGCCAGGTGAAGCTTTCTTT; CDR3: CASSLDGRPGEAFF
V: TRBV30; size: NA; D: TRBD2; J: TRBJ2-7; DNA: TGTGCCTGGAGTGTACCCTTTAGGACTAGCGGTTACGAGCAGTACTTC; CDR3: CAWSVPFRTSGYEQYF
V: TRBV7-9; size: NA; D: NA; J: TRBJ1-3; DNA: TGTGCCAGCAGCTTAGAAGTCCACCGATACTCTGGAAACACCATATATTTT; CDR3: CASSLEVHRYSGNTIYF
V: TRBV2; size: NA; D: NA; J: TRBJ2-3; DNA: TGTGCCAGCAGAGTGAATCGGGAGAATACGCAGTATTTT; CDR3: CASRVNRENTQYF
V: TRBV19; size: few; D: NA; J: TRBJ1-3; DNA: TGTGCCAGTAGTCCGACAGGAGGAGCTGGAAACACCATATATTTT; CDR3: CASSPTGGAGNTIYF
V: TRBV6-6; size: NA; D: NA; J: TRBJ2-7; DNA: TGTGCCAGCAGTTACTCCGCGCCCAGCGCCCACGAGCAGTACTTC; CDR3: CASSYSAPSAHEQYF
V: TRBV12-2; size: once; D: NA; J: TRBJ2-3; DNA: TGTGCAAGTCGCTTAGCATCTAGCGGGGGGCCCGTTAGCACAGATACGCAGTATTTT; CDR3: CASRLASSGGPVSTDTQYF
V: TRBV7-6; size: NA; D: TRBD2; J: TRBJ2-1; DNA: TGTGCCAGCAGCTTATTTCCAGCGGGGGGGATTGCGGGTGAGCAGTTCTTC; CDR3: CASSLFPAGGIAGEQFF
V: TRBV4-2; size: few; D: NA; J: TRBJ1-6; DNA: TGTGCCAGCAGCCAAAGGCTCGTCTCGGGAGATAATTCACCCCTCCACTTT; CDR3: CASSQRLVSGDNSPLHF
V: TRBV6-1; size: NA; D: NA; J: TRBJ2-3; DNA: TGTGCCACCACACCGACTTCTGGCACAGATACGCAGTATTTT; CDR3: CATTPTSGTDTQYF
V: TRBV7-9; size: NA; D: TRBD1; J: TRBJ1-1; DNA: TGTGCCAGCAGCGTACGGACAGGGGATGAAGCTTTCTTT; CDR3: CASSVRTGDEAFF
V: TRBV29-1; size: few; D: NA; J: TRBJ2-5; DNA: TGCAGCGTTGAAGATACGGGCCACCAAGAGACCCAGTACTTC; CDR3: CSVEDTGHQETQYF
V: TRBV9; size: few; D: TRBD2; J: TRBJ2-3; DNA: TGTGCCAGCAGCGTAGGGTTTAGCGGGGACGCAGATACGCAGTATTTT; CDR3: CASSVGFSGDADTQYF
V: TRBV6-6; size: NA; D: NA; J: TRBJ2-1; DNA: TGTGCCAGCAGTTACTCCTACACACCGGGCCACCGGGAGTTCTTC; CDR3: CASSYSYTPGHREFF
V: TRBV19; size: NA; D: NA; J: TRBJ1-1; DNA: TGTGCCAGTAGTCCCATGGGACCTCTGAACACTGAAGCTTTCTTT; CDR3: CASSPMGPLNTEAFF
V: TRBV5-1; size: NA; D: NA; J: TRBJ2-7; DNA: TGCGCCAGCAGCTACCAGGGGACCTACGAGCAGTACTTC; CDR3: CASSYQGTYEQYF
V: TRBV10-3; size: NA; D: NA; J: TRBJ1-4; DNA: TGTGCCATCAGTGATTCACGCGATAATGAAAAACTGTTTTTT; CDR3: CAISDSRDNEKLFF
V: TRBV5-4; size: NA; D: NA; J: TRBJ2-7; DNA: TGTGCCAGCAGCTGGGGGGTCGGTGGGACAGTAATCCAGTACTTC; CDR3: CASSWGVGGTVIQYF
V: TRBV6-5; size: NA; D: TRBD1; J: TRBJ1-2; DNA: TGTGCCAGCAGTTACCGGGACAGCTCCTATGGCTACACCTTC; CDR3: CASSYRDSSYGYTF
V: TRBV7-9; size: NA; D: TRBD1; J: TRBJ1-2; DNA: TGTGCCAGCAGCCGGACAGGGGGCAATGGCTACACCTTC; CDR3: CASSRTGGNGYTF
V: TRBV25-1; size: few; D: TRBD1; J: TRBJ2-2; DNA: TGTGCCAGCACCACAGGGGACGGGGAGCTGTTTTTT; CDR3: CASTTGDGELFF
V: TRBV5-1; size: NA; D: NA; J: TRBJ2-5; DNA: TGCGCCAGCAGCCCAGACAGCCAAGAGACCCAGTACTTC; CDR3: CASSPDSQETQYF
V: TRBV4-1; size: NA; D: NA; J: TRBJ1-1; DNA: TGCGCCAGCAGCCAAGGGCAGGGGAACACTGAAGCTTTCTTT; CDR3: CASSQGQGNTEAFF
V: TRBV9; size: NA; D: NA; J: TRBJ2-7; DNA: TGTGCCAGCAGCGTCCAGGACACAAGCTACGAGCAGTACTTC; CDR3: CASSVQDTSYEQYF
V: TRBV5-8; size: NA; D: NA; J: TRBJ1-3; DNA: TGTGCCAGCAGCCCCAATCGGGACAACGGAAACACCATATATTTT; CDR3: CASSPNRDNGNTIYF
V: TRBV7-2; size: NA; D: NA; J: TRBJ2-1; DNA: TGTGCCAGCAGCTTACGGGGGTTCGGTTGGAATGAGCAGTTCTTC; CDR3: CASSLRGFGWNEQFF
V: TRBV19; size: NA; D: NA; J: TRBJ2-7; DNA: TGTGCCAGTAGCCCGGAGGACGGATTCTACGAGCAGTACTTC; CDR3: CASSPEDGFYEQYF
V: TRBV5-6; size: NA; D: NA; J: TRBJ1-3; DNA: TGTGCCAGCAGCGCGGACGGGGGCGAGCCTGGAAACACCATATATTTT; CDR3: CASSADGGEPGNTIYF
V: TRBV5-5; size: NA; D: NA; J: TRBJ1-4; DNA: TGTGCCAGCAGCCGTGGGAGGCCCGGGGCTAATGAAAAACTGTTTTTT; CDR3: CASSRGRPGANEKLFF
V: TRBV4-1; size: NA; D: TRBD2; J: TRBJ2-5; DNA: TGCGCCAGCAGCCAAGGTCACTACAGCACAAAACCGGGACTATATCAAGAGACCCAGTACTTC; CDR3: CASSQGHYSTKPGLYQETQYF
V: TRBV11-2; size: few; D: NA; J: TRBJ1-5; DNA: TGTGCCAGCAGCTTAAGGGGAGCCTCAGGGCCCCAGCATTTT; CDR3: CASSLRGASGPQHF
V: TRBV7-9; size: NA; D: NA; J: TRBJ2-7; DNA: TGTGCCAGCGACCGACCGGGACACCCGTTCGACGAGCAGTACTTC; CDR3: CASDRPGHPFDEQYF
V: TRBV5-6; size: NA; D: TRBD2; J: TRBJ2-7; DNA: TGTGCCAGCAGCTTGTTTGTTAGCGGGGCCTCCTACGAGCAGTACTTC; CDR3: CASSLFVSGASYEQYF
V: TRBV13; size: NA; D: NA; J: TRBJ2-7; DNA: TGTGCCAGCAGCCCAAACGAGATGTCCTCCTCCTACGAGCAGTACTTC; CDR3: CASSPNEMSSSYEQYF
V: TRBV7-2; size: NA; D: NA; J: TRBJ1-5; DNA: TGTGCCAGCAGCCGTGACAATCAGCCCCAGCATTTT; CDR3: CASSRDNQPQHF
V: TRBV7-3; size: NA; D: NA; J: TRBJ1-6; DNA: TGTGCCAGCAGCTTCGACGGATATAATTCACCCCTCCACTTT; CDR3: CASSFDGYNSPLHF
V: TRBV7-2; size: NA; D: TRBD1; J: TRBJ1-5; DNA: TGTGCCAGCAGCACCCGACAGGGCGACGGCAATCAGCCCCAGCATTTT; CDR3: CASSTRQGDGNQPQHF
V: TRBV7-9; size: NA; D: NA; J: TRBJ1-5; DNA: TGTGCCAGCAGCCGGGACGGATATAGCAATCAGCCCCAGCATTTT; CDR3: CASSRDGYSNQPQHF
V: TRBV5-6; size: NA; D: NA; J: TRBJ1-1; DNA: TGTGCCAGCAGCTTGGTTTACACTGAAGCTTTCTTT; CDR3: CASSLVYTEAFF